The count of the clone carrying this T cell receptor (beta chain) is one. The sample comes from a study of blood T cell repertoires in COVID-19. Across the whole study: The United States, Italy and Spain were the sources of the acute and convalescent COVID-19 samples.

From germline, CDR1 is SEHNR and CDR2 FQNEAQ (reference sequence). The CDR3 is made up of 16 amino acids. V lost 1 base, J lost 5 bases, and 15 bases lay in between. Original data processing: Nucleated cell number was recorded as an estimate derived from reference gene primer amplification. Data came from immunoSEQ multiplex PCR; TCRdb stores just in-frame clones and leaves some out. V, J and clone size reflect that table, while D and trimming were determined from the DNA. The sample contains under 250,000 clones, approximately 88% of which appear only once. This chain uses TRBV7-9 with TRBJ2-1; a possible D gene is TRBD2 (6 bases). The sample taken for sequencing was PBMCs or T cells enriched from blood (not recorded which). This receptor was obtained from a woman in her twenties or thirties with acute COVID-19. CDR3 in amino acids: CASSLVTRGLDNEQFF. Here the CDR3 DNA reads TGTGCCAGCAGCTTAGTCACGCGGGGTCTCGACAATGAGCAGTTCTTC.